This record looks at one TCR beta chain sequence and its context. Its antigen is unknown. This CDR3 comprises 14 residues. Germline V lookup: CDR1 SGHNT, CDR2 YENEEA. The V gene end was trimmed by 7 bases and the J gene end by 8 bases; junction bases not matched to a gene: 7. The record originates from a study of CD8+CD57+ T cells in acquired aplastic anemia. Across the whole study: Across the sorted CD4+ and CD8+ cells, DNA amounts averaged about 3.1 ug. CD4+ cell libraries from healthy donors averaged roughly 10 million reads.

Broader study findings: Patients and controls turned out to have twenty-nine CD8+ CDR3 sequences in common.

Researchers used genomic DNA as the template to profile TCR beta VDJ and CDR3. TCRdb passed the reads through MiXCR, listing each CDR3 protein once. The profile shows hundreds of thousands of distinct CDR3 sequences, 55% to 70% of them singletons. This TCR derives from a human donor in good health, serving as a control. Specimen: sorted CD4+, CD8+, or CD8+CD57+ T cells (not recorded which) from PBMCs. V usage is TRBV11-3 and J usage is TRBJ2-1; TRBD2 matches 11 bases. The CDR3 sequence: CASTISGGAHEQFF. CDR3 DNA sequence: TGTGCCAGCACCATTAGCGGGGGGGCCCATGAGCAGTTCTTC.